This passage covers 26 T cell receptor beta chains from one sample sequenced in a study of shared clonotypes between healthy human individuals. Measured with immunoSEQ multiplex PCR; TCRdb has only the in-frame clones, and not every one. This table has about 520,000 clones, 95% to 97% appearing once. Sequencing was performed on naive CD4+ T cells sorted from blood. Indicated subset: CD45RA+ positively selected. The receptors come from a woman in her thirties in good health.

The V gene is TRBV7-4, the J gene TRBJ2-1; D call uncertain. Germline V CDR1 and CDR2: SGHVT, SQSDAQ. The CDR3 loop spans 13 amino acids. Trimming pared 1 base from V and 6 bases from J, leaving 7 bases between. The CDR3: CASSLVELNEQFF. The CDR3 coding sequence is TGTGCCAGCAGCTTAGTGGAGCTCAATGAGCAGTTCTTC. The whole variable domain, filled in from reference TRBV7-4 and TRBJ2-1, reads GAGVSQSPRYKVAKRGRDVALRCDSISGHVTLYWYRQTLGQGSEVLTYSQSDAQRDKSGRPSGRFSAERPERSVSTLKIQRTEQGDSAVYLCASSLVELNEQFFGPGTRLTVL.

This chain joins TRBV4-1 and TRBJ1-5, with a weak D call TRBD1 (5 bases). Germline V gives CDR1 MGHRA, CDR2 YSYEKL. CDR3 size: 16 residues. V lost 5 bases to trimming and J lost 7 bases, with 21 bases between them. CDR3 sequence: CASSSRLQVPPQPQHF. CDR3 DNA sequence: TGCGCCAGCAGCTCGCGCCTACAGGTTCCGCCCCAGCCCCAGCATTTT.

The genes are TRBV7-9 and TRBJ2-7; D is undetermined. This CDR3 spans 12 amino acids. Looked up from germline, CDR1 is SEHNR and CDR2 is FQNEAQ (reference sequence). V was cut by 1 base and J by 7 bases, with 8 bases left in between. This CDR3 is CASSLVPAEQYF. The CDR3 coding sequence is TGTGCCAGCAGCTTAGTTCCGGCGGAGCAGTACTTC.

On this clone: The sample carries other DNA sequences with the same CDR3. The gene calls are TRBV18 and TRBJ1-1; D not resolved. The CDR3 totals 13 residues. V was trimmed by 2 bases and J by 3 bases, leaving 7 bases between them. Germline V gene data show CDR1 as KGHSH and CDR2 as LQKENI. The CDR3: CASSPLRDTEAFF. CDR3 bases: TGTGCCAGCTCACCATTGCGGGACACTGAAGCTTTCTTT.

The chain links TRBV19 to TRBJ2-5; 8 bases map to TRBD1. There are 16 residues in the CDR3. The V segment lost 2 bases and the J segment 7 bases; nucleotides outside the gene matches: 12. Germline V lookup: CDR1 LNHDA, CDR2 SQIVND (reference sequence). DNA for the CDR3: TGTGCCAGTAGTATACGGACAGGGCCCCTGGAGGGGACCCAGTACTTC. This encodes CASSIRTGPLEGTQYF.

The V and J genes are TRBV28 and TRBJ2-1, with 8 bases that match TRBD2. CDR1 and CDR2 (germline): MDHEN, SYDVKM. With V trimmed by 4 bases and J by 4 bases, 6 bases remained unmatched. The CDR3 length is 15 residues. The DNA of the CDR3 is TGTGCCAGCAGTTCCACCCGCGGGGGGTACAATGAGCAGTTCTTC. The encoded protein is CASSSTRGGYNEQFF.

This rearrangement joins TRBV28 to TRBJ2-7; weak D call: TRBD2 (5 bases). There are 14 residues in the CDR3. Trimming removed 8 bases at V and 2 bases at J, with 16 bases between. CDR1 and CDR2 from the germline V gene are MDHEN and SYDVKM. CDR3: CASGSGTVPYEQYF. The CDR3 nucleotides are TGTGCCAGCGGAAGCGGTACAGTTCCCTACGAGCAGTACTTC.

The chain has TRBV9 and TRBJ2-2; the D is unclear. Trimming stripped 0 bases from V and 5 bases from J, with 11 bases between. This CDR3 has 15 residues. The germline V gene encodes CDR1 SGDLS and CDR2 YYNGEE. The chain's CDR3 is CASSVAVHKTGELFF. CDR3 nucleotide sequence: TGTGCCAGCAGCGTAGCTGTCCACAAAACCGGGGAGCTGTTTTTT. The entire variable domain, with the rest obtained from reference TRBV9 and TRBJ2-2, is as follows: DSGVTQTPKHLITATGQRVTLRCSPRSGDLSVYWYQQSLDQGLQFLIQYYNGEERAKGNILERFSAQQFPDLHSELNLSSLELGDSALYFCASSVAVHKTGELFFGEGSRLTVL.

The chain links TRBV27 to TRBJ1-5; 8 bases map to TRBD1. This CDR3 is 17 amino acids long. V was pared by 5 bases and J by 1 base, with 10 bases of the junction left unmatched. CDR1 and CDR2 (germline): MNHEY, SMNVEV (reference sequence). The chain's CDR3 is CASSPIDRGRSNQPQHF. The CDR3 DNA is TGTGCCAGCAGTCCAATCGACAGGGGAAGAAGCAATCAGCCCCAGCATTTT.

J is TRBJ2-1 and V is TRBV18, with unresolved D. The ends were cut back, 5 bases at V and 0 bases at J, with 14 bases in the middle. CDR1 is KGHSH and CDR2 is LQKENI in the germline V gene. CDR3 size: 16 residues. CDR3 in amino acids: CASSEDPLSSYNEQFF. The CDR3 bases are TGTGCCAGCTCAGAAGATCCCCTGAGCTCCTACAATGAGCAGTTCTTC.

Turning to this clone: This CDR3 is also generated by other DNA sequences in the sample. V gene TRBV7-9 combines with J gene TRBJ2-3, with no clear D. The CDR3 totals 13 residues. Germline values: CDR1 SEHNR, CDR2 FQNEAQ (reference sequence). Trimming took 0 bases from V and 6 from J, leaving 7 bases between them. The CDR3 protein is CASSLAGGDTQYF. The CDR3 bases are TGTGCCAGCAGCTTAGCTGGTGGGGATACGCAGTATTTT.

The chain links TRBV5-1 to TRBJ2-7; D unresolved. CDR3 size: 13 residues. Germline lookup yields CDR1 SGHRS and CDR2 YFSETQ. The V end was cut by 1 base, the J end by 2 bases, with 7 bases between. CDR3 sequence: CASSLSVAYEQYF. The DNA of the CDR3 is TGCGCCAGCAGCTTGTCTGTCGCCTACGAGCAGTACTTC. Drawing the rest from reference TRBV5-1 and TRBJ2-7, the complete variable domain is KAGVTQTPRYLIKTRGQQVTLSCSPISGHRSVSWYQQTPGQGLQFLFEYFSETQRNKGNFPGRFSGRQFSNSRSEMNVSTLELGDSALYLCASSLSVAYEQYFGPGTRLTVT.

The chain couples TRBV6-1 to TRBJ1-1; TRBD1 might be the D (5 bases). Trimming left V 8 bases short and J 4 bases short, with 20 bases between. The CDR3 consists of 15 residues. CDR1 and CDR2 (germline): MNHNS, SASEGT. CDR3 sequence (DNA): TGTGCCAGCTCTGACATAGGACGGAGGGGCACTGAAGCTTTCTTT. Translating gives CASSDIGRRGTEAFF.

This chain joins TRBV6-5 and TRBJ2-7; D is unclear. Germline CDR1 and CDR2: MNHEY and SVGAGI. This CDR3 region has 16 residues. With 2 bases removed from V and 3 bases from J, the gap between germline ends came to 17 bases. In nucleotides, the CDR3 is TGTGCCAGCAGTTACCCGTACAGAATAAGGGTCTACGAGCAGTACTTC. It specifies CASSYPYRIRVYEQYF.

The chain's CDR3 is CASSQDYYYGYTF. CDR3 in DNA: TGTGCCAGCAGCCAAGATTATTACTATGGCTACACCTTC. The V and J genes are TRBV14 and TRBJ1-2; no reliable D call. The CDR3 contains 13 residues. Germline V CDR1 and CDR2: SGHDN, FVKESK. Trimming removed 0 bases at V and 3 bases at J, with 5 bases between.

Remarks on this clone: Distinct nucleotide sequences in the sample also encode this CDR3. The V gene is TRBV18, the J gene TRBJ2-7; 7 bases map to TRBD1. The CDR3 is made up of 14 amino acids. V was pared by 4 bases and J by 1 base, with 4 bases of the junction left unmatched. CDR1 and CDR2 (germline): KGHSH, LQKENI. The CDR3 region has the DNA TGTGCCAGCTCACTCGGGACAGAATCCTACGAGCAGTACTTC. Its translation is CASSLGTESYEQYF. Supplemented by reference TRBV18 and TRBJ2-7, the full variable domain reads NAGVMQNPRHLVRRRGQEARLRCSPMKGHSHVYWYRQLPEEGLKFMVYLQKENIIDESGMPKERFSAEFPKEGPSILRIQQVVRGDSAAYFCASSLGTESYEQYFGPGTRLTVT.

The chain employs TRBV15 and TRBJ1-6; D is perhaps TRBD1 (5 bases). The CDR3 consists of 17 residues. Germline V lookup: CDR1 LNHNV, CDR2 YYDKDF (reference sequence). V lost 4 bases, J lost 6 bases, and 19 bases lay in between. CDR3 sequence reads: CATSTSWRGSGNSPLHF. The CDR3 DNA sequence: TGTGCCACCAGCACCAGTTGGCGGGGGTCGGGTAATTCACCCCTCCACTTT.

V usage is TRBV7-6 and J usage is TRBJ2-7; 7 bases are a match to TRBD2. This CDR3 has 14 residues. J gave up 3 bases and V 5 bases, and 7 bases lay outside the gene matches. CDR1 is SGHVS, CDR2 FNYEAQ, per germline. CDR3: CASSPGLVGYEQYF. In DNA form, the CDR3 reads TGTGCCAGCAGCCCCGGACTAGTGGGCTACGAGCAGTACTTC.

V gene TRBV19 combines with J gene TRBJ1-2; D might be TRBD1 (5 bases). Looked up from germline, CDR1 is LNHDA and CDR2 is SQIVND (reference sequence). Trimming stripped 6 bases from V and 8 bases from J, with 22 bases between. CDR3 length: 15 amino acids. The DNA of the CDR3 is TGTGCCAGTAGCCCTGACAGTCCCCCCGATAGGGGCTACACCTTC. Its protein is CASSPDSPPDRGYTF. Together with reference TRBV19 and TRBJ1-2, the CDR3 gives the full variable domain: DGGITQSPKYLFRKEGQNVTLSCEQNLNHDAMYWYRQDPGQGLRLIYYSQIVNDFQKGDIAEGYSVSREKKESFPLTVTSAQKNPTAFYLCASSPDSPPDRGYTFGSGTRLTVV.

The CDR3 coding sequence is TGTGCCAGCAGCCAATCCGCCGGGCGGGGGACCACTGAAGCTTTCTTT. Translating it yields CASSQSAGRGTTEAFF. This chain connects TRBV14 to TRBJ1-1; perhaps TRBD1 as D (5 bases). This CDR3 has 16 amino acids. Trimming removed 2 bases at V and 4 bases at J, with 17 bases between. Germline lookup yields CDR1 SGHDN and CDR2 FVKESK.

This clone occurred once. The J gene is TRBJ2-7, the V gene TRBV5-1; D may be TRBD2 (6 bases). Deletions cut 0 bases from V and 5 bases from J, with 12 bases between. Germline V gene sequence: CDR1 SGHRS, CDR2 YFSETQ. The CDR3 has 14 amino acids. The chain's CDR3 is CASSLVVGRHEQYF. The CDR3, as DNA: TGCGCCAGCAGCTTGGTGGTAGGGAGGCACGAGCAGTACTTC.

The chain combines TRBV4-2 with TRBJ2-7, with D maybe TRBD2 (6 bases). The CDR3 totals 15 residues. Per the germline V gene, CDR1 is LGHNA and CDR2 is YNFKEQ. V shed 6 bases and J shed 0 bases, with 15 bases lying between them. Here the CDR3 DNA reads TGTGCCAGCAGTCGGGACTGGGCTAGCTCCTACGAGCAGTACTTC. Translation: CASSRDWASSYEQYF.

The chain has TRBV2 and TRBJ2-5, with 7 bases aligning to TRBD1. Germline V lookup: CDR1 SNHLY, CDR2 FYNNEI. The CDR3 is 14 residues long. V shed 4 bases, J shed 2 bases, and the junction held 4 bases outside the gene matches. The CDR3 spells CASSVQGQQETQYF. The CDR3, as DNA: TGTGCCAGCAGTGTACAGGGGCAACAAGAGACCCAGTACTTC.

The chain links TRBV19 to TRBJ2-2; the D is unclear. V shed 7 bases and J shed 1 base, with 10 bases lying between them. The CDR3 runs to 14 residues. Germline CDR1 LNHDA, CDR2 SQIVND (reference sequence). The CDR3 region is CASNVLRNTGELFF. CDR3 bases: TGTGCCAGTAACGTACTGCGGAACACCGGGGAGCTGTTTTTT. Complete variable domain (other parts from reference TRBV19 and TRBJ2-2): DGGITQSPKYLFRKEGQNVTLSCEQNLNHDAMYWYRQDPGQGLRLIYYSQIVNDFQKGDIAEGYSVSREKKESFPLTVTSAQKNPTAFYLCASNVLRNTGELFFGEGSRLTVL.

The V gene is TRBV6-1, the J gene TRBJ1-2; 8 nucleotides agree with TRBD1. V was clipped by 1 base and J by 1 base; unmatched bases: 5. The length of the CDR3 is 16 residues. The V gene's germline CDR1 is MNHNS and CDR2 SASEGT. CDR3: CASSEGGTGLNYGYTF. The CDR3 bases are TGTGCCAGCAGTGAAGGCGGGACAGGACTTAACTATGGCTACACCTTC.

The chain employs TRBV19 and TRBJ2-3; possible D gene TRBD2, 6 bases. The CDR3 length is 16 residues. V shed 5 bases and J shed 0 bases, with 15 bases lying between them. CDR1 and CDR2 (germline): LNHDA, SQIVND (reference sequence). The chain's CDR3 is CASSLPGLRSTDTQYF. The CDR3 DNA follows: TGTGCCAGTAGTCTACCGGGACTCCGCAGCACAGATACGCAGTATTTT.